Each of the 25 T cell receptor beta chains below was sequenced from the same sample in a study of Ad26.COV2.S vaccination and SARS-CoV-2 variants. The treatment: 15 to 20 received Ad26.COV2.S at low or high dose, single or two shots; about 5 received placebo; per-sample allocation not given. Sampling occurred on day 63 after the first vaccine or placebo injection. Profiling relied on immunoSEQ multiplex PCR, and the TCRdb table lists in-frame clones only, not all of them. Among about 380,000 clones listed, under 90% were seen once. This sample comprised peripheral blood, obtained in a trial of Ad26.COV2.S vaccine versus placebo. These receptors originate from a person aged 18-65 years who received the Ad26.COV2.S COVID-19 vaccine or a placebo.

This sequence joins TRBV6-5 and TRBJ2-4; D possibly uses TRBD1 or TRBD2 (6 bases each). The length of the CDR3 is 15 residues. The V gene lost 5 bases and the J gene lost 8 bases, with 19 bases spanning the gap. Germline V gives CDR1 MNHEY, CDR2 SVGAGI. The CDR3: CASSIRSWGADIQYF. CDR3 DNA: TGTGCCAGCAGTATCCGTTCTTGGGGGGCAGACATTCAGTACTTC.

This chain links TRBV9 with TRBJ1-6; no definite D call. The CDR3 is made up of 13 amino acids. The germline gives CDR1 SGDLS, CDR2 YYNGEE. The V and J ends lost 2 bases and 9 bases respectively, with 9 bases between them. The DNA for the CDR3 is TGTGCCAGCAGCGTTTCGGAGAGTTCACCCCTCCACTTT. It encodes CASSVSESSPLHF.

The J gene is TRBJ1-2, the V gene TRBV2; 8 bases line up with TRBD1. CDR1 is SNHLY, CDR2 FYNNEI, per germline. CDR3 length: 14 residues. V lost 2 bases and J lost 3; bases outside the gene matches: 2. The CDR3 DNA reads TGTGCCAGCAGTGAACAGGGGGCAGACTATGGCTACACCTTC. This codes for CASSEQGADYGYTF.

In this sample, this clone turned up a few times. The J gene is TRBJ1-1, the V gene TRBV5-1; maybe TRBD1 (6 bases). CDR1 SGHRS and CDR2 YFSETQ come from the germline V gene. V lost 0 bases and J 0 bases, leaving 9 bases between the germline ends. The CDR3 is made up of 15 amino acids. The DNA of the CDR3 is TGCGCCAGCAGCTTGGGGGGGCACATGAACACTGAAGCTTTCTTT. Residues: CASSLGGHMNTEAFF.

V and J are TRBV10-3 and TRBJ2-7, with D hard to call. V lost 10 bases, J lost 6 bases, and 16 bases lay in between. There are 12 residues in the CDR3. The germline gives CDR1 ENHRY, CDR2 SYGVKD. CDR3 amino acids: CATPNEDPEQYF. Here the CDR3 DNA reads TGTGCCACCCCGAACGAAGATCCCGAGCAGTACTTC.

The rearrangement links TRBV9 to TRBJ1-3; D is possibly TRBD1 (5 bases). The CDR3 contains 14 residues. Germline V gene lookup returns CDR1 SGDLS and CDR2 YYNGEE. Deletions cut 6 bases from V and 0 bases from J, with 10 bases between. CDR3 coding DNA: TGTGCCAGCACCGGAGGGACCTCTGGAAACACCATATATTTT. This translates into CASTGGTSGNTIYF. Using reference TRBV9 and TRBJ1-3 for the parts outside the CDR3, the full variable domain is DSGVTQTPKHLITATGQRVTLRCSPRSGDLSVYWYQQSLDQGLQFLIQYYNGEERAKGNILERFSAQQFPDLHSELNLSSLELGDSALYFCASTGGTSGNTIYFGEGSWLTVV.

The V call is TRBV6-5, the J call TRBJ2-7, with TRBD1 as a possible D gene (5 bases). The CDR3 sequence is 14 residues long. V lost 7 bases and J 2 bases, leaving 15 bases between the germline ends. The germline V gene has CDR1 MNHEY and CDR2 SVGAGI. The CDR3 DNA sequence: TGTGCCAGCACTCCCCAACAGGCCCCCTACGAGCAGTACTTC. It encodes CASTPQQAPYEQYF.

The chain joins TRBV6-1 to TRBJ1-5; D possibly corresponds to TRBD1 (6 bases). The CDR3 has 13 residues. V lost 3 bases to trimming and J lost 9 bases, with 12 bases between them. CDR1 is MNHNS and CDR2 is SASEGT in the germline V gene. Here the CDR3 reads CASSDQGIWPQHF. The CDR3 DNA reads TGTGCCAGCAGTGACCAGGGGATTTGGCCCCAGCATTTT.

The chain is built from TRBV7-9 and TRBJ2-1; 10 bases match TRBD2. CDR1 is SEHNR and CDR2 is FQNEAQ in the germline V gene (reference sequence). The length of the CDR3 is 16 residues. The trim removed 5 bases at V and 7 bases at J, leaving 11 bases unmatched. CDR3 sequence reads: CASSPRTSGALNEQFF. CDR3 nucleotide sequence: TGTGCCAGCAGCCCACGGACTAGCGGAGCTCTTAATGAGCAGTTCTTC.

Points on this clone: The same CDR3 arises from other DNA sequences in this sample as well. The J gene is TRBJ2-2, the V gene TRBV5-1; D might be TRBD2 (5 bases). V lost 0 bases and J lost 7, with 13 bases in between. CDR1 is SGHRS and CDR2 is YFSETQ in the germline V gene. CDR3 length: 15 residues. DNA of the CDR3: TGCGCCAGCAGCTTGGACGGGGTAGATGTCGGGGAGCTGTTTTTT. This codes for CASSLDGVDVGELFF. Together with reference TRBV5-1 and TRBJ2-2, the CDR3 gives the full variable domain: KAGVTQTPRYLIKTRGQQVTLSCSPISGHRSVSWYQQTPGQGLQFLFEYFSETQRNKGNFPGRFSGRQFSNSRSEMNVSTLELGDSALYLCASSLDGVDVGELFFGEGSRLTVL.

The chain links TRBV6-2 or TRBV6-3 to TRBJ1-6; the D is unclear. The CDR3 consists of 13 residues. Germline values: CDR1 MNHEY, CDR2 SVGEGT. Trimming pared 2 bases from V and 10 bases from J, leaving 9 bases between. CDR3 sequence: CASSYRGGSPLHF. The CDR3 nucleotides are TGTGCCAGCAGTTACCGGGGAGGCTCACCCCTCCACTTT.

As regards this clone: The sample contains more than one DNA sequence encoding this CDR3. V is TRBV12-3 or TRBV12-4 and J is TRBJ2-7, with a weak D call TRBD2 (5 bases). V lost 6 bases, J lost 7 bases, and 13 bases lay in between. The CDR3 consists of 12 residues. CDR3 in amino acids: CASSLDSREQYF. For the CDR3, the DNA is TGTGCCAGCAGCTTGGACTCTCGGGAGCAGTACTTC.

The J gene is TRBJ2-1, the V gene TRBV19; 9 bases fit TRBD2. V shed 0 bases and J 12 bases; nucleotides not matched to a gene: 6. Germline assignment: CDR1 LNHDA and CDR2 SQIVND (reference sequence). The CDR3 loop spans 14 amino acids. The CDR3: CASSIELAGWRQFF. The CDR3 nucleotides are TGTGCCAGTAGTATAGAGCTAGCGGGATGGAGGCAGTTCTTC.

V usage is TRBV2 and J usage is TRBJ2-7; D not certain. The CDR3 loop spans 14 amino acids. CDR1 and CDR2 from the germline V gene are SNHLY and FYNNEI. V was cut by 3 bases and J by 3 bases, with 12 bases left in between. CDR3 region: CASSDGNLRYEQYF. As DNA, the CDR3 is TGTGCCAGCAGTGATGGGAATCTACGCTACGAGCAGTACTTC.

This chain joins TRBV30 and TRBJ2-7; D call uncertain. V lost 0 bases, J lost 2 bases, and 5 bases lay in between. Germline CDR1 and CDR2: GTSNPN and SVGIG (reference sequence). This CDR3 is built from 12 residues. CDR3 amino acids: CAWSVNAYEQYF. Written as DNA, the CDR3 is TGTGCCTGGAGTGTAAATGCCTACGAGCAGTACTTC.

This clone was seen a few times. V usage is TRBV19 and J usage is TRBJ1-2; D is undetermined. This CDR3 region has 14 residues. In germline, CDR1 is LNHDA, CDR2 SQIVND (reference sequence). The V gene lost 9 bases and the J gene lost 0 bases, with 14 bases spanning the gap. The CDR3 loop is CASRPVGSNYGYTF. CDR3 coding DNA: TGTGCCAGCCGTCCCGTGGGCTCTAACTATGGCTACACCTTC.

The chain has TRBV11-2 and TRBJ2-7, with a weak D call TRBD2 (6 bases). With 1 base removed from V and 3 bases from J, the gap between germline ends came to 7 bases. Germline V gene lookup returns CDR1 SGHAT and CDR2 FQNNGV. The CDR3 has 13 amino acids. The CDR3 DNA reads as TGTGCCAGCAGCTTAGCGGGGGACTACGAGCAGTACTTC. Translated, it gives CASSLAGDYEQYF.

The chain links TRBV7-2 to TRBJ2-7; D is undetermined. Germline-derived CDR1 and CDR2 are SGHTA and FQGNSA. Trimming removed 5 bases at V and 1 base at J, with 6 bases between. The CDR3 loop spans 12 amino acids. The CDR3 loop is CASSQESYEQYF. The DNA for the CDR3 is TGTGCCAGCAGCCAAGAGTCCTACGAGCAGTACTTC.

This chain joins TRBV7-2 and TRBJ2-3, with 7 nucleotides matching TRBD2. From germline, CDR1 is SGHTA and CDR2 FQGNSA. The CDR3 has 14 residues. V shed 5 bases and J 3 bases; nucleotides not matched to a gene: 5. CDR3 nucleotide sequence: TGTGCCAGCAGCCCTGGGGGGGGTACAGATACGCAGTATTTT. It yields the protein CASSPGGGTDTQYF.

Notes on this clone: This could be a read error, since a much larger clone is one nucleotide away. In the same sample, other DNA sequences code for this CDR3. This chain connects TRBV5-1 to TRBJ2-5; D unresolved. The CDR3 is 13 amino acids. The V gene lost 0 bases and the J gene lost 2 bases, with 5 bases spanning the gap. Per germline, CDR1 SGHRS and CDR2 YFSETQ. CDR3: CASSLGQQETQYF. Here the CDR3 DNA reads TGCGCCAGCAGCTTGGGGCAACAAGAGACCCAGTACTTC.

In this sample, this clone turned up once. The rearrangement uses TRBV28 and TRBJ1-2; weak D call: TRBD1 (6 bases). CDR1 is MDHEN, CDR2 SYDVKM, per germline. Trimming took off 6 bases at V and 7 bases at J, with 15 bases between the two ends. There are 13 residues in the CDR3. Written as DNA, the CDR3 is TGTGCCAGCAGACAAACAGGGTACGGTGGCTACACCTTC. It codes for CASRQTGYGGYTF.

The V gene is TRBV5-1, the J gene TRBJ2-1; 9 bases are shared with TRBD2. The CDR3 loop spans 15 amino acids. Germline V gene data show CDR1 as SGHRS and CDR2 as YFSETQ. Trimming took 4 bases from V and 8 from J; bases not matched to a gene: 10. This CDR3 is CASSPRVAGEDEQFF. The CDR3 coding sequence is TGCGCCAGCAGCCCCCGTGTAGCGGGAGAGGATGAGCAGTTCTTC.

The chain uses TRBV19 and TRBJ2-4; a weak D match, TRBD1 (6 bases). The CDR3 length is 14 residues. Trimming cost V 8 bases and J 2 bases, with 13 bases left between them. Per germline, CDR1 LNHDA and CDR2 SQIVND (reference sequence). The CDR3: CASSSQGTKNIQYF. The CDR3 DNA reads TGTGCCAGTTCGAGTCAGGGGACCAAAAACATTCAGTACTTC.

The chain employs TRBV18 and TRBJ2-7, with 8 nucleotides matching TRBD1. In germline, CDR1 is KGHSH, CDR2 LQKENI. The V segment lost 1 base and the J segment 5 bases; nucleotides outside the gene matches: 16. The CDR3 covers 18 residues. CDR3 in amino acids: CASSPQAPGGESPNEQYF. CDR3 bases: TGTGCCAGCTCACCACAGGCGCCAGGGGGCGAATCCCCCAACGAGCAGTACTTC.

This clone was seen only a few times. CDR3 bases: TGTGCCAGCCTAGTGAACACTGAAGCTTTCTTT. This encodes CASLVNTEAFF. The chain joins TRBV18 to TRBJ1-1; the D is unclear. This CDR3 region has 11 residues. Germline V gene lookup returns CDR1 KGHSH and CDR2 LQKENI. V was cut by 8 bases and J by 0 bases, with 4 bases left in between.